The 24 T cell receptor beta chains in this list originate from one sample, sequenced in a study of long-term antiretroviral therapy in people with HIV. Running of the v3.0 immunoSEQ assay took place at survey level. Profiling relied on immunoSEQ multiplex PCR, and the TCRdb table lists in-frame clones only, not all of them. The sample includes 23,000 or so clones, roughly 80% of them seen just once. This specimen was unsorted PBMCs, taken 2.1 years after starting antiretroviral therapy. The receptors shown here come from a man aged 25-45 years with HIV.

This clone was seen a few times. The V gene is TRBV6-5, the J gene TRBJ1-1; TRBD1 is a possible D gene (6 bases). The CDR3 covers 15 residues. The V and J ends lost 6 bases and 0 bases respectively, with 14 bases between them. The germline CDR1 and CDR2 sequences are MNHEY and SVGAGI. The CDR3 DNA sequence: TGTGCCAGCAGGGCCGGACAGATCATGAACACTGAAGCTTTCTTT. Translation gives CASRAGQIMNTEAFF.

The V call is TRBV15, the J call TRBJ1-4; perhaps TRBD1 as D (5 bases). This CDR3 has 16 residues. V was trimmed by 2 bases and J by 4 bases, leaving 14 bases between them. In germline, CDR1 is LNHNV, CDR2 YYDKDF (reference sequence). The CDR3 nucleotides read TGTGCCACCAGCAGACCGTCCCGGGACGTTAATGAAAAACTGTTTTTT. This codes for CATSRPSRDVNEKLFF.

V usage is TRBV19 and J usage is TRBJ1-6, with D perhaps matching TRBD1 (5 bases). The CDR3 covers 15 residues. V was pared by 3 bases and J by 8 bases, with 14 bases between. Germline values: CDR1 LNHDA, CDR2 SQIVND (reference sequence). Here the CDR3 reads CASSIQYWGDSPLHF. The CDR3 nucleotides read TGTGCCAGTAGTATCCAATATTGGGGGGATTCACCCCTCCACTTT.

The chain couples TRBV27 to TRBJ2-1; 7 positions match TRBD2. The germline CDR1 and CDR2 sequences are MNHEY and SMNVEV (reference sequence). V dropped 0 bases and J dropped 4; count of bases not matched to a gene: 6. CDR3 length equals 16 residues. CDR3 in amino acids: CASSLSRLAAYNEQFF. The CDR3, as DNA: TGTGCCAGCAGTTTATCTCGCCTAGCGGCTTACAATGAGCAGTTCTTC.

Sample share makes this clone medium-sized. The rearrangement joins TRBV19 to TRBJ1-1; perhaps TRBD1 as D (5 bases). The CDR3 covers 13 residues. Germline V gene data show CDR1 as LNHDA and CDR2 as SQIVND (reference sequence). Trimming took 1 base from V and 11 from J, leaving 14 bases between them. The CDR3 DNA reads as TGTGCCAGTAGTATAGGAGGAGGGGATGGTGCTTTCTTT. Protein product: CASSIGGGDGAFF.

V usage is TRBV15 and J usage is TRBJ2-1; 9 bases agree with TRBD1. The V and J ends lost 5 bases and 7 bases, in that order; junction bases with no gene match: 15. Germline V gene data show CDR1 as LNHNV and CDR2 as YYDKDF (reference sequence). The CDR3 contains 17 residues. In DNA, the CDR3 is TGTGCCACCAGCGCGATGCCGTTCGGACAGGGGAGGAATGAGCAGTTCTTC. Protein product: CATSAMPFGQGRNEQFF. Filled out from reference TRBV15 and TRBJ2-1, the complete variable domain reads DAMVIQNPRYQVTQFGKPVTLSCSQTLNHNVMYWYQQKSSQAPKLLFHYYDKDFNNEADTPDNFQSRRPNTSFCFLDIRSPGLGDTAMYLCATSAMPFGQGRNEQFFGPGTRLTVL.

This chain joins TRBV7-2 and TRBJ1-1; D gene ambiguous. Germline V lookup: CDR1 SGHTA, CDR2 FQGNSA. The CDR3 contains 15 residues. Between the trimmed V and J ends, which lost 0 bases and 3 bases, there was a span of 11 bases. CDR3 bases: TGTGCCAGCAGCTTAGCCTTGGGTCAGTACACTGAAGCTTTCTTT. Translating it yields CASSLALGQYTEAFF. The variable domain in full, with the rest retrieved from reference TRBV7-2 and TRBJ1-1, is GAGVSQSPSNKVTEKGKDVELRCDPISGHTALYWYRQSLGQGLEFLIYFQGNSAPDKSGLPSDRFSAERTGGSVSTLTIQRTQQEDSAVYLCASSLALGQYTEAFFGQGTRLTVV.

In its sample, this clone was seen a few times. The V gene is TRBV7-9, the J gene TRBJ1-4; TRBD1 agrees at 9 bases. Germline values: CDR1 SEHNR, CDR2 FQNEAQ (reference sequence). There are 16 residues in the CDR3. The junction had 7 bases not matched to a gene; V was cut back by 5 bases and J by 3 bases. CDR3 protein: CASSRTGDRSNEKLFF. CDR3 nucleotides: TGTGCCAGCAGCCGGACAGGGGATCGGTCTAATGAAAAACTGTTTTTT.

V gene TRBV30 combines with J gene TRBJ1-6; D gene uncertain. Germline V CDR1 and CDR2: GTSNPN, SVGIG (reference sequence). The CDR3 length is 14 residues. V was clipped by 3 bases and J by 7 bases, with 13 bases between them. The CDR3, as DNA: TGTGCCTGGAGACGCGGATCGGAGAATTCACCCCTCCACTTT. Translation: CAWRRGSENSPLHF.

Only a few counts were recorded for this clone. The chain combines TRBV7-2 with TRBJ2-2; TRBD2 might be the D (7 bases). Germline V gives CDR1 SGHTA, CDR2 FQGNSA. V shed 1 base and J shed 2 bases, with 11 bases lying between them. The CDR3 loop spans 16 amino acids. The CDR3, as DNA: TGTGCCAGCAGCTTAGTAGGGGGGGGAAACACCGGGGAGCTGTTTTTT. Encoded protein: CASSLVGGGNTGELFF. Complete variable domain (other parts from reference TRBV7-2 and TRBJ2-2): GAGVSQSPSNKVTEKGKDVELRCDPISGHTALYWYRQSLGQGLEFLIYFQGNSAPDKSGLPSDRFSAERTGGSVSTLTIQRTQQEDSAVYLCASSLVGGGNTGELFFGEGSRLTVL.

On this clone: This sample also contains other DNA sequences that code for the same CDR3. The CDR3 DNA follows: TGTGCCAGCAGTTCGGGGGGCTATGGCTACACCTTC. This sequence encodes CASSSGGYGYTF. The chain has TRBV28 and TRBJ1-2, with D perhaps TRBD1 (5 bases). V lost 4 bases and J lost 4, with 7 bases in between. This CDR3 is 12 amino acids long. Germline CDR1 reads MDHEN; CDR2 reads SYDVKM.

The chain employs TRBV27 and TRBJ2-7; 7 bases align to TRBD2. The CDR3 is 14 residues long. Germline values: CDR1 MNHEY, CDR2 SMNVEV (reference sequence). Trimming removed 0 bases from V and 3 bases from J; junction bases left unmatched: 2. The CDR3 nucleotides read TGTGCCAGCAGTTTATCGGGGGGGATCTACGAGCAGTACTTC. Protein: CASSLSGGIYEQYF.

The J gene is TRBJ1-1, the V gene TRBV6-5; D is unclear. CDR3 length equals 13 residues. In germline, CDR1 is MNHEY, CDR2 SVGAGI. Trimming stripped 4 bases from V and 1 base from J, with 7 bases between. CDR3 DNA: TGTGCCAGCAGTTTCAAGGGGAACACTGAAGCTTTCTTT. Residues: CASSFKGNTEAFF.

The chain joins TRBV7-2 to TRBJ2-2, with D hard to call. CDR3 length equals 16 residues. CDR1 and CDR2 from the germline V gene are SGHTA and FQGNSA. Trimming left V 3 bases short and J 4 bases short, with 15 bases between. The CDR3 coding sequence is TGTGCCAGCAGCTTCCGGCCAAGCCGAGGCACCGGGGAGCTGTTTTTT. It encodes CASSFRPSRGTGELFF.

Here the CDR3 reads CASSLGWDEQYF. CDR3 sequence (DNA): TGTGCCAGCAGCTTAGGTTGGGACGAGCAGTACTTC. V and J are TRBV11-2 and TRBJ2-7; D is unresolved. Trimming cost V 1 base and J 5 bases, with 6 bases left between them. CDR3 length: 12 residues. CDR1 is SGHAT and CDR2 is FQNNGV in the germline V gene.

The chain links TRBV6-1 to TRBJ1-4; D gene ambiguous. From germline, CDR1 is MNHNS and CDR2 SASEGT. V shed 1 base and J shed 10 bases, with 10 bases lying between them. CDR3 size: 13 residues. CDR3 in amino acids: CASSEGRLRKLFF. The CDR3 coding sequence is TGTGCCAGCAGTGAAGGTAGATTGCGAAAACTGTTTTTT.

V gene TRBV7-3 combines with J gene TRBJ2-3; 9 nucleotides line up with TRBD2. CDR1 is SGHTA and CDR2 is FQGTGA in the germline V gene. The CDR3 covers 14 residues. The trim removed 4 bases at V and 6 bases at J, leaving 5 bases unmatched. This chain's CDR3 is CASSSGLAWDTQYF. CDR3 in DNA: TGTGCCAGCAGCTCGGGACTAGCTTGGGATACGCAGTATTTT.

V gene TRBV30 combines with J gene TRBJ2-1; the match to TRBD2 covers 7 bases. With 2 bases clipped from V and 6 bases from J, the junction kept 7 bases outside the gene matches. The CDR3 sequence is 14 residues long. Germline assignment: CDR1 GTSNPN and CDR2 SVGIG (reference sequence). The CDR3 nucleotides are TGTGCCTGGAGTAACTCCGGGACTACCAATGAGCAGTTCTTC. Translated: CAWSNSGTTNEQFF.

The chain is built from TRBV7-9 and TRBJ1-6; 9 nucleotides match TRBD1. With 5 bases clipped from V and 10 bases from J, the junction kept 9 bases outside the gene matches. The CDR3 sequence is 15 residues long. The germline gives CDR1 SEHNR, CDR2 FQNEAQ (reference sequence). Written as DNA, the CDR3 is TGTGCCAGCAGCGCTCCCGGGACAGGGTTGTCACCCCTCCACTTT. It is translated as CASSAPGTGLSPLHF.

The V and J genes are TRBV6-1 and TRBJ1-3; D uncertain. This CDR3 comprises 12 residues. Germline CDR1 is MNHNS and CDR2 is SASEGT. V was cut by 8 bases and J by 2 bases, with 7 bases left in between. The CDR3 spells CASRPAGNTIYF. Here the CDR3 DNA reads TGTGCCAGCCGGCCAGCTGGAAACACCATATATTTT.

Here the CDR3 reads CASSGRGTKNYGYTF. DNA for the CDR3: TGTGCCAGCAGTGGTAGGGGGACAAAAAACTATGGCTACACCTTC. The rearrangement joins TRBV25-1 to TRBJ1-2, with a weak D call TRBD1 (6 bases). CDR3 length: 15 amino acids. Germline V CDR1 and CDR2: MGHDK, SYGVNS. Trimming stripped 4 bases from V and 2 bases from J, with 14 bases between.

The rearrangement links TRBV28 to TRBJ2-1; D uncertain. This CDR3 comprises 13 residues. V shed 3 bases and J shed 8 bases, with 11 bases lying between them. Germline CDR1 reads MDHEN; CDR2 reads SYDVKM. This CDR3 is CASSLSAWDEQFF. Written as DNA, the CDR3 is TGTGCCAGCAGTTTGTCAGCCTGGGATGAGCAGTTCTTC.

The chain carries TRBV11-2 and TRBJ2-3, with D perhaps matching TRBD1 (6 bases). The ends were cut back, 2 bases at V and 3 bases at J, with 9 bases in the middle. Germline-derived CDR1 and CDR2 are SGHAT and FQNNGV. This CDR3 is built from 14 residues. Here the CDR3 DNA reads TGTGCCAGCAGCTTACACAGGGCTACAGATACGCAGTATTTT. Its protein is CASSLHRATDTQYF.

The chain couples TRBV9 to TRBJ2-2, with a weak D call TRBD1 (6 bases). This CDR3 comprises 15 residues. V was shortened by 0 bases and J by 4 bases, with 10 bases between the two germline ends. Germline V CDR1 and CDR2: SGDLS, YYNGEE. CDR3 residues: CASSVGPQGTGELFF. The CDR3 DNA reads as TGTGCCAGCAGCGTAGGGCCACAGGGCACCGGGGAGCTGTTTTTT.